The clone carrying this TCR beta chain was found a few times. Its antigen is undetermined. From roughly 390 ng of RNA, a library with molecular barcoded alpha/delta and beta/gamma adaptors was made. Using its own MiXCR run on the reads, TCRdb lists one record per CDR3 protein. The sample includes about 39,000 distinct CDR3 sequences, 13% to 15% of them seen just once. The data derive from a study of read filtering for tumor transcriptome and immune sequencing. Background on the study: R-ISS stage counts were fewer than ten for I, about 15 for II, 7 for III. Regarding the study as a whole: Roughly 80% of IR-seq clonotypes had one read, totaling around 3.5% of reads; RNA-seq: approximately 73% and 42%.

The germline gives CDR1 LGHDT, CDR2 YNNKEL (reference sequence). V gave up 4 bases and J gave up 7 bases; unmatched junction bases: 5. CDR3 length equals 13 residues. The TCR comes from a donor at least 40 years old with multiple myeloma. Material: a population of CD138-negative cells sorted from bone marrow. This chain connects TRBV3-1 to TRBJ2-7, with 9 bases that match TRBD2. This CDR3 is CASSRTSAGEQYF. CDR3 bases: TGTGCCAGCAGCCGGACTAGCGCGGGAGAGCAGTACTTC.